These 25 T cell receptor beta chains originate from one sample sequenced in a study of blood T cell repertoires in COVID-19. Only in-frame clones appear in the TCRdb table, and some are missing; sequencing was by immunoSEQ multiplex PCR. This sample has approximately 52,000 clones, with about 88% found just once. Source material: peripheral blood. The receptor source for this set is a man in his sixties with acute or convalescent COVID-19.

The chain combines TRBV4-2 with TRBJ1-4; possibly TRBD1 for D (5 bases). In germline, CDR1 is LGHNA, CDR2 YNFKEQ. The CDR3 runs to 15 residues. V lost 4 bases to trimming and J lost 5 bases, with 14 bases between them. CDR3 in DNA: TGTGCCAGCAGCCCGCGACAGAGTCAGAATGAAAAACTGTTTTTT. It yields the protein CASSPRQSQNEKLFF.

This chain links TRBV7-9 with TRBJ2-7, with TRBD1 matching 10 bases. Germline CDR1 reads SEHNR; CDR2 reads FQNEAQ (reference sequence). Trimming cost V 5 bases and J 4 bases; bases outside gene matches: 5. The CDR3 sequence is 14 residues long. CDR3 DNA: TGTGCCAGCAGCCACCGGGACAGGGGTTACGAGCAGTACTTC. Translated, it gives CASSHRDRGYEQYF.

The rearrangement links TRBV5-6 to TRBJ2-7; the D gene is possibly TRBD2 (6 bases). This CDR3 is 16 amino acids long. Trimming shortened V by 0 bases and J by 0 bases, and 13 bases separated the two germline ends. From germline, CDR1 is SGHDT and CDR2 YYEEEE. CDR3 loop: CASSLGLGTFSYEQYF. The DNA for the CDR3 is TGTGCCAGCAGCTTGGGACTAGGGACTTTCTCCTACGAGCAGTACTTC. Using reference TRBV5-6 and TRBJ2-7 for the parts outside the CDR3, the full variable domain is DAGVTQSPTHLIKTRGQQVTLRCSPKSGHDTVSWYQQALGQGPQFIFQYYEEEERQRGNFPDRFSGHQFPNYSSELNVNALLLGDSALYLCASSLGLGTFSYEQYFGPGTRLTVT.

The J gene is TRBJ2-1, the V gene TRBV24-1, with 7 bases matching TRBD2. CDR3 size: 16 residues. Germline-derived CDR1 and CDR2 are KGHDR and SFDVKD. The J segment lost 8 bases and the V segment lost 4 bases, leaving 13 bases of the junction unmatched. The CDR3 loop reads CATSEAGTTVQHEQFF. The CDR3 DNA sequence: TGTGCCACCAGTGAGGCCGGGACTACGGTACAGCATGAGCAGTTCTTC.

DNA of the CDR3: TGTGCCAGCAGCGCACAGGACGACTATGGCTACACCTTC. Translation gives CASSAQDDYGYTF. This rearrangement joins TRBV7-9 to TRBJ1-2; D may be TRBD1 (5 bases). Trimming cost V 5 bases and J 3 bases, with 10 bases left between them. The CDR3 sequence is 13 residues long. Germline values: CDR1 SEHNR, CDR2 FQNEAQ (reference sequence).

Here the CDR3 DNA reads TGTGCCAGCAATCCTGCGGGGGGGTACGGTTCACCCCTCCACTTT. Protein: CASNPAGGYGSPLHF. The chain joins TRBV27 to TRBJ1-6, with D perhaps matching TRBD1 (5 bases). CDR1 is MNHEY, CDR2 SMNVEV, per germline (reference sequence). Trimming stripped 7 bases from V and 9 bases from J, with 19 bases between. The CDR3 runs 15 residues.

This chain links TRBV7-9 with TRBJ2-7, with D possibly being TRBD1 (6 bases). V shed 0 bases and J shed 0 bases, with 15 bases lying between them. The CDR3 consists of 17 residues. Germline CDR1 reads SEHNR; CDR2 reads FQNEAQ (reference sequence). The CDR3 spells CASSLADRTVVSYEQYF. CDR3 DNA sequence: TGTGCCAGCAGCTTAGCGGATCGGACAGTAGTCTCCTACGAGCAGTACTTC. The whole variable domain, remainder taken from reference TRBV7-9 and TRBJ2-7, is DTGVSQNPRHKITKRGQNVTFRCDPISEHNRLYWYRQTLGQGPEFLTYFQNEAQLEKSRLLSDRFSAERPKGSFSTLEIQRTEQGDSAMYLCASSLADRTVVSYEQYFGPGTRLTVT.

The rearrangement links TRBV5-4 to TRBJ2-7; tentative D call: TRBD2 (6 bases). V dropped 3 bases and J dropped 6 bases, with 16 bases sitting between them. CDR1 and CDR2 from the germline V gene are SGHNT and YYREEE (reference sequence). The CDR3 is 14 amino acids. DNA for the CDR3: TGTGCCAGCAGCTCCCCGGTGGAGGGAGGCGAGCAGTACTTC. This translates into CASSSPVEGGEQYF.

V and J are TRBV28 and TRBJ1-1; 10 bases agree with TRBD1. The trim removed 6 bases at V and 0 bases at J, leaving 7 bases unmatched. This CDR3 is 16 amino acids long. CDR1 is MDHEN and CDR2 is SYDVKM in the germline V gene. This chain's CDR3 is CASRTGQGVLNTEAFF. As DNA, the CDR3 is TGTGCCAGCAGAACCGGACAGGGGGTGCTGAACACTGAAGCTTTCTTT.

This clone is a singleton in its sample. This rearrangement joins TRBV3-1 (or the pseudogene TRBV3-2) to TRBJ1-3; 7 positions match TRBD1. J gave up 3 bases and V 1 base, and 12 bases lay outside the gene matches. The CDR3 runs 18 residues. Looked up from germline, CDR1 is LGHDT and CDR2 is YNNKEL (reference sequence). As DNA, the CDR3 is TGTGCCAGCAGCCAAGGATGGGTGACAGGGAGTTTTGGAAACACCATATATTTT. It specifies CASSQGWVTGSFGNTIYF.

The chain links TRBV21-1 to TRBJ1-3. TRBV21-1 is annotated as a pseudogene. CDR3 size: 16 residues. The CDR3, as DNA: TGTGCCAGCAGCAACGGAACAGCGGGGGCTGGAAACACCATATATTTT. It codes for CASSNGTAGAGNTIYF.

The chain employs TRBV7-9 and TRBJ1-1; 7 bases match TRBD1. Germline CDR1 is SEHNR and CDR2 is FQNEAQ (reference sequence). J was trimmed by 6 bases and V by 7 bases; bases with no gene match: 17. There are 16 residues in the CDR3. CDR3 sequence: CASNQPAGTATSEAFF. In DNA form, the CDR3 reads TGTGCCAGCAACCAACCCGCGGGGACAGCCACTTCTGAAGCTTTCTTT.

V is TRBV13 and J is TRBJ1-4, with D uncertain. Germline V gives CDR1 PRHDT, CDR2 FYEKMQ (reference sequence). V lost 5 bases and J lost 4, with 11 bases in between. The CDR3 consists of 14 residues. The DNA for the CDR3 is TGTGCCAGCAGCCAACCGAGGGTTAATGAAAAACTGTTTTTT. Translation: CASSQPRVNEKLFF. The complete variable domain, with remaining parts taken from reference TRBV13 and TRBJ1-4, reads AAGVIQSPRHLIKEKRETATLKCYPIPRHDTVYWYQQGPGQDPQFLISFYEKMQSDKGSIPDRFSAQQFSDYHSELNMSSLELGDSALYFCASSQPRVNEKLFFGSGTQLSVL.

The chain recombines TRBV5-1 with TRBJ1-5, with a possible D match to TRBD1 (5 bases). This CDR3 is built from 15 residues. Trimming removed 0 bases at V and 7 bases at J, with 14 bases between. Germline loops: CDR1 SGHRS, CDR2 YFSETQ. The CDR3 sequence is CASSLGGSVQQPQHF. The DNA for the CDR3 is TGCGCCAGCAGCTTGGGGGGCTCAGTTCAGCAGCCCCAGCATTTT.

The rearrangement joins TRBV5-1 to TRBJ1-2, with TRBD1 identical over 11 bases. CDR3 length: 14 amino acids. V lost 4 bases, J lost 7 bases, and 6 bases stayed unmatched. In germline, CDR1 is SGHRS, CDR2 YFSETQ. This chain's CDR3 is CASSPMDRGPGYTF. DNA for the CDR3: TGCGCCAGCAGCCCTATGGACAGGGGGCCTGGCTACACCTTC.

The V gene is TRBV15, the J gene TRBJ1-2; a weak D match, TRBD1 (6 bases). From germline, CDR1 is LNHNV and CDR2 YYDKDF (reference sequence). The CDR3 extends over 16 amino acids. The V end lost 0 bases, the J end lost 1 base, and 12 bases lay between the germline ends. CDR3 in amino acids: CATSRESQGSNYGYTF. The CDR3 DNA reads TGTGCCACCAGCAGAGAATCGCAGGGGAGTAACTATGGCTACACCTTC.

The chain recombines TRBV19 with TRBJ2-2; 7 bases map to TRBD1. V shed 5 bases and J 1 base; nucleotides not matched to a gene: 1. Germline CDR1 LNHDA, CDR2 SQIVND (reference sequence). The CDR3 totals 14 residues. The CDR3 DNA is TGTGCCAGTAGTGACAGGGTGAACACCGGGGAGCTGTTTTTT. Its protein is CASSDRVNTGELFF.

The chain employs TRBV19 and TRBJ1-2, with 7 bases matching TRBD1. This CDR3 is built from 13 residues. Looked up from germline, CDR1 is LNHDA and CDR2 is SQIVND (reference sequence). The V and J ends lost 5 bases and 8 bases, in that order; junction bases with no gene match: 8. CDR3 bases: TGTGCCAGTAGTGTACAGGGGATAGGGGGCTACACCTTC. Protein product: CASSVQGIGGYTF. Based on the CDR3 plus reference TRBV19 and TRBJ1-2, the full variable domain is DGGITQSPKYLFRKEGQNVTLSCEQNLNHDAMYWYRQDPGQGLRLIYYSQIVNDFQKGDIAEGYSVSREKKESFPLTVTSAQKNPTAFYLCASSVQGIGGYTFGSGTRLTVV.

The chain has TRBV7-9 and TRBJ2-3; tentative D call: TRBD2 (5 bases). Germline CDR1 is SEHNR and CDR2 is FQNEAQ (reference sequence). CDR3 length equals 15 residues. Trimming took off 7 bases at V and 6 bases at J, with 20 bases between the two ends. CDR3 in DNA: TGTGCCAGCACCCAGAGGGCCGGTTCCACGGATACGCAGTATTTT. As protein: CASTQRAGSTDTQYF.

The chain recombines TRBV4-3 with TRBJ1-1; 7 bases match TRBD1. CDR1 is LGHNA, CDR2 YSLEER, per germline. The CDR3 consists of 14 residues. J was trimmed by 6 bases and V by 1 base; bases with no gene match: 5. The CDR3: CASSQGTGESEAFF. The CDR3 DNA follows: TGCGCCAGCAGCCAAGGCACAGGGGAGTCTGAAGCTTTCTTT.

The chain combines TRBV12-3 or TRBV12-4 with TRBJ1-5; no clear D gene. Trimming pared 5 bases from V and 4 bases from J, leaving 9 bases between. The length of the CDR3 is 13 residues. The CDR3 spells CASSDMLNQPQHF. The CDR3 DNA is TGTGCCAGCAGTGACATGTTAAATCAGCCCCAGCATTTT.

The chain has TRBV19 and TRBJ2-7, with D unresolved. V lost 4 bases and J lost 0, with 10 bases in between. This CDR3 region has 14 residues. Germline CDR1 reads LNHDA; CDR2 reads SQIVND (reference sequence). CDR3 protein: CASSKYTDSYEQYF. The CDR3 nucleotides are TGTGCCAGTAGTAAGTACACCGACTCCTACGAGCAGTACTTC. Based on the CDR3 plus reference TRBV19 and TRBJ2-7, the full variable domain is DGGITQSPKYLFRKEGQNVTLSCEQNLNHDAMYWYRQDPGQGLRLIYYSQIVNDFQKGDIAEGYSVSREKKESFPLTVTSAQKNPTAFYLCASSKYTDSYEQYFGPGTRLTVT.

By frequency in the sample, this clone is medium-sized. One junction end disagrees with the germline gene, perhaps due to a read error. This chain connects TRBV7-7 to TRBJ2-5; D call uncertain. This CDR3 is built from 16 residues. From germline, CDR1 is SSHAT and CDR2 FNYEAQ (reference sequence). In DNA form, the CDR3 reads TGTGCTAGCAGCTTAGGAAGAGCGATTCTGGAAGAGACCCAGTACTTC. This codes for CASSLGRAILEETQYF.

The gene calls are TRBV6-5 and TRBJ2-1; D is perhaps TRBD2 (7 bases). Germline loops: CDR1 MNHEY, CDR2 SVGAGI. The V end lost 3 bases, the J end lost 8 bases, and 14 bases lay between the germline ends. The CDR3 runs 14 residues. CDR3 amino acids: CASSYGQGRDEQFF. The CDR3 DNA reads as TGTGCCAGCAGTTATGGTCAGGGGAGGGATGAGCAGTTCTTC.

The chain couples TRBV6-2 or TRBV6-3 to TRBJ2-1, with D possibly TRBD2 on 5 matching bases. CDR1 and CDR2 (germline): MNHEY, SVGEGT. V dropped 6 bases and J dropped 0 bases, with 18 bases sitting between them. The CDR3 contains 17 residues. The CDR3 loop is CASSARSAGLSYNEQFF. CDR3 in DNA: TGTGCCAGCAGCGCTAGATCGGCGGGTCTCTCCTACAATGAGCAGTTCTTC.